This T cell receptor beta chain appears in the sequencing data of a study of siplizumab effects on memory and regulatory T cells (dated by TCRdb to 2018 to 2020). The study in broad terms: The effect of the anti-CD2 antibody siplizumab on alloreactive T-cell subsets was examined in allogeneic mixed lymphocyte reactions constructed from human PBMCs. Here is what the overall study found, with its caveats: Because sequences at frequencies below about 10^-5 were poorly captured, only a minor fraction of alloreactive clones could be mapped back to unstimulated subsets. Of the alloreactive CD4+ clones that could be mapped, the Treg-derived share averaged about 67% with siplizumab compared with under 30% in control reactions. Greater diversity appeared to be present in unstimulated naive T cells than in memory T cells, and a substantial contribution to the alloresponse seemed to be made by naive cells. For roughly 75-97% of proliferating CD4+ or CD8+ clones, no naive or memory phenotype could be assigned. Siplizumab significantly reduced the cumulative frequency of alloreactive sequences traceable to unstimulated CD4+ memory T cells. Whether proliferating Tregs from siplizumab cultures actually had suppressive function was not functionally confirmed.

In a few donor pairs, further sequencing was done on unstimulated CD8+ naive, CD4+ memory, CD8+ TEMRA, CD4+ naive and CD8+ effector memory subsets. Sorted unstimulated T cells, along with proliferating T cells recovered from mixed lymphocyte reactions, underwent TCRbeta CDR3 sequencing. Fresh whole blood from approximately 9 HLA-typed healthy donors was used to isolate PBMCs. Its CDR3 holds 15 amino acids, cysteine through phenylalanine. Kept here is only the CDR3 DNA, which spans 45 bases and is read in frame from base 1. The trim is 7 bases for V and 0 bases for J, with a gap of 13 bases between the germline ends. CDR1 and CDR2 are read off the germline V gene as MDHEN and SYDVKM. With respect to this clone: Its cognate antigen has yet to be identified. Per-base qualities were not stored, and no clone one base away is much larger.

Library construction relied on the immunoSEQ multiplex PCR assay. Around 94,000 TCR templates per sample were assayed on the deep sequencing platform. Genomic DNA extracted from sorted T cells was used for TCRbeta CDR3 sequencing. From the authors' description of their analysis: The R programming language was used for clonal analysis of the TCRbeta CDR3 data. Unstimulated samples were compared with post-reaction CFSE-low samples to define alloreactive CD4+ and CD8+ clones. Regulatory or non-regulatory origin of alloreactive CD4+ clones was assigned by matching sequences to the sorted unstimulated Treg and non-Treg repertoires. Sourced from immuneACCESS, this table was stored by TCRdb with only in-frame sequences that have V and J called. A share of the clones is absent; for the studies checked, an unresolved V gene accounts for under half, and the remainder has no known explanation. V and J calls plus clone size are reproduced from that table; the DNA served to infer D and trimming. The sample profile shows about 52,000 clones; under 98% of them were found once. The ten largest clones capture 0.5% to 0.7% of the sample.

The chain joins TRBV28 to TRBJ1-3; a confident D gene designation cannot be given. Sequenced: naive CD4+ T cells sorted from blood. The cell subset or site label on this specimen signifies: unstimulated naive T cells. The sequence derives from a human donor in good health. The CDR3 region: CASTVTPSSGNTIYF. The sequence in DNA is TGTGCCAGCACTGTAACACCGAGCTCTGGAAACACCATATATTTT.